These T cell receptor beta chains were read from a single sample in a study of cytomegalovirus exposure and HLA in healthy donors. Measured with immunoSEQ multiplex PCR; TCRdb has only the in-frame clones, and not every one. The data contain 150,000 to 200,000 clones, 70% to 90% of them singletons. Sequencing input: PBMCs. These receptors all stem from a man between 25 and 39 years old in good health and CMV-seropositive. The CDR3 runs from the conserved cysteine through the conserved F or W. Each record gives: V gene, clone size, J gene, D gene, CDR3 DNA, CDR3 protein. The D gene is left open where the match is weak. A clone size is listed for some rows: how often the clone was seen (once, few, many), or a class if it is expanded.

TRBV4-1	once	TRBJ1-2	NA	TGCGCCAGCAGCTCCAAGGCCGGGACTCCAAATGGCTACACCTTC	CASSSKAGTPNGYTF
TRBV9	NA	TRBJ1-3	NA	TGTGCCAGCAGCGCGGCGGGGTCTCTCTGGGGAAACACCATATATTTT	CASSAAGSLWGNTIYF
TRBV9	NA	TRBJ1-1	TRBD1	TGTGCCAGCAGCGTAGACCCCCCCGGGACAGGGGCCAACACTGAAGCTTTCTTT	CASSVDPPGTGANTEAFF
TRBV7-8	NA	TRBJ1-1	NA	TGTGCCAGCAGCTTAGGGTCCGAGAGTTACGAAGCTTTCTTT	CASSLGSESYEAFF
TRBV4-1	few	TRBJ2-5	TRBD2	TGCGCCAGCAGTCTTTCATATGCGGGGGGGGCCGGAAAGACCCAGTACTTC	CASSLSYAGGAGKTQYF
TRBV10-2	NA	TRBJ1-1	TRBD1	TGCGCCAGCAAGCTAAGAAGACAGGGACTTGTCGGTAACACTGAAGCTTTCTTT	CASKLRRQGLVGNTEAFF
TRBV4-1	once	TRBJ2-7	TRBD1	TGCGCCAGCAGCCCAGGGACAGTATACGAGCAGTACTTC	CASSPGTVYEQYF
TRBV27	NA	TRBJ2-7	NA	TGTGCCAGCAGTTTATCGAGTGGACACCTCTACGAGCAGTACTTC	CASSLSSGHLYEQYF
TRBV11-2	NA	TRBJ2-1	TRBD2	TGTGCCAGCAGCCCAACCGGGACTAGCGACCTCAATGAGCAGTTCTTC	CASSPTGTSDLNEQFF
TRBV19	NA	TRBJ2-7	TRBD1	TGTGCCAGTAGTATGGGGACAGGACCCTACGAGCAGTACTTC	CASSMGTGPYEQYF
TRBV9	NA	TRBJ1-4	TRBD1	TGTGCCAGCAGCCCTTGGACAGGGAGTGCAACTAATGAAAAACTGTTTTTT	CASSPWTGSATNEKLFF
TRBV7-3	NA	TRBJ1-2	TRBD1	TGTGCCAGCAGCCCAGGGACAGGTGGCTACACCTTC	CASSPGTGGYTF
TRBV11-2	NA	TRBJ2-3	NA	TGTGCCAGCACCTTAGGGACTCCGGGGGATACGCAGTATTTT	CASTLGTPGDTQYF
TRBV15	NA	TRBJ1-5	TRBD1	TGTGCCACCAGCAGGGGACAGGGGGGCAATCAGCCCCAGCATTTT	CATSRGQGGNQPQHF
TRBV4-1	NA	TRBJ2-5	TRBD1	TGCGCCAGCAGCACTCATCCCGGGACAGGGGGAGAGACCCAGTACTTC	CASSTHPGTGGETQYF
TRBV6-5	NA	TRBJ1-6	TRBD1	TGTGCCAGCAGTTCCCCGGGACAGGGCTATAATTCACCCCTCCACTTT	CASSSPGQGYNSPLHF